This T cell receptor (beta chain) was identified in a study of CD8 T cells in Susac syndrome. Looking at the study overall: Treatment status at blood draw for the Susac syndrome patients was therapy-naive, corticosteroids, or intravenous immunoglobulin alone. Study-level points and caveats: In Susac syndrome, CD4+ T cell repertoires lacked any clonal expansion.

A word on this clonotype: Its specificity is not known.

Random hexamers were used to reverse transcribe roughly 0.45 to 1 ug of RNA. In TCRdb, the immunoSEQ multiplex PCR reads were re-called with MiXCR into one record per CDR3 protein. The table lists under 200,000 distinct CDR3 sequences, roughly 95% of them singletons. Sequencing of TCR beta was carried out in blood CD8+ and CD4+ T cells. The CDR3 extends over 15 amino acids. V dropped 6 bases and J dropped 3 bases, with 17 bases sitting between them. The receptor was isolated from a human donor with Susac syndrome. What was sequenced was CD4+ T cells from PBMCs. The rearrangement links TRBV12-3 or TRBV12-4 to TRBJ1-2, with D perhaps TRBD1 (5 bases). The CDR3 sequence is CASSLAGGLDYGYTF. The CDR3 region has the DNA TGTGCCAGCAGCCTTGCGGGGGGATTGGACTATGGCTACACCTTC.